A selection of T cell receptor beta chains follows, all from one sample in a study of T cell responses to AZD1222 COVID-19 vaccine. Produced via immunoSEQ multiplex PCR; TCRdb's table is partial and in-frame only. This sample has roughly 170,000 clones, with about 90% found just once. Sample: peripheral blood, taken on day 0 of AZD1222 vaccination. The source of these receptors is an adult in good health. Both conserved end residues are part of each CDR3. The order of the fields is D gene, V gene, clone size, J gene, CDR3 protein, CDR3 DNA. D genes are given only for firm matches. Rows may omit the clone size; those that give it use once, few, many or a size class.

D gene: TRBD1
V gene: TRBV19
clone size: .
J gene: TRBJ2-5
CDR3 protein: CASSTTGGDETQYF
CDR3 DNA: TGTGCCAGTAGTACAACAGGGGGCGACGAGACCCAGTACTTC

D gene: .
V gene: TRBV4-1
clone size: .
J gene: TRBJ2-5
CDR3 protein: CASSQYHGNPRGTQYF
CDR3 DNA: TGCGCCAGCAGCCAATATCACGGGAATCCTAGGGGGACCCAGTACTTC

D gene: .
V gene: TRBV19
clone size: .
J gene: TRBJ1-5
CDR3 protein: CASSPQGIDSNQPQHF
CDR3 DNA: TGTGCCAGTAGTCCACAGGGTATCGATAGCAATCAGCCCCAGCATTTT

D gene: .
V gene: TRBV27
clone size: .
J gene: TRBJ1-6
CDR3 protein: CASSLTASPYNSPLHF
CDR3 DNA: TGTGCCAGCAGTTTAACGGCCAGCCCTTATAATTCACCCCTCCACTTT

D gene: .
V gene: TRBV15
clone size: .
J gene: TRBJ2-7
CDR3 protein: CATSRDLAYEQYF
CDR3 DNA: TGTGCCACCAGCAGAGACCTAGCCTACGAGCAGTACTTC

D gene: TRBD2
V gene: TRBV2
clone size: once
J gene: TRBJ2-3
CDR3 protein: CASNVGGPIDTQYF
CDR3 DNA: TGTGCCAGCAATGTGGGAGGGCCGATAGATACGCAGTATTTT

D gene: TRBD2
V gene: TRBV3-1/TRBV3-2
clone size: .
J gene: TRBJ2-1
CDR3 protein: CASSRTSGRADHEQFF
CDR3 DNA: TGTGCCAGCAGCCGGACTAGCGGGAGGGCCGATCATGAGCAGTTCTTC

D gene: TRBD1
V gene: TRBV28
clone size: .
J gene: TRBJ1-1
CDR3 protein: CAGRTGENTEAFF
CDR3 DNA: TGTGCCGGACGGACAGGAGAGAACACTGAAGCTTTCTTT

D gene: .
V gene: TRBV6-5
clone size: .
J gene: TRBJ2-7
CDR3 protein: CASSHTSRYEQYF
CDR3 DNA: TGTGCCAGCAGTCATACGAGTAGATACGAGCAGTACTTC

D gene: .
V gene: TRBV10-3
clone size: few
J gene: TRBJ1-4
CDR3 protein: CAIRGTTNEKLFF
CDR3 DNA: TGTGCCATCAGGGGGACGACTAATGAAAAACTGTTTTTT

D gene: TRBD1
V gene: TRBV25-1
clone size: .
J gene: TRBJ2-1
CDR3 protein: CASSRTGTVNEQFF
CDR3 DNA: TGTGCCAGCAGTCGGACAGGGACTGTCAATGAGCAGTTCTTC

D gene: TRBD2
V gene: TRBV19
clone size: few
J gene: TRBJ2-1
CDR3 protein: CASSAGGLFNEQFF
CDR3 DNA: TGTGCCAGTAGCGCGGGAGGGCTCTTCAATGAGCAGTTCTTC

D gene: TRBD1
V gene: TRBV5-6
clone size: .
J gene: TRBJ2-1
CDR3 protein: CASSFRDRSNEQFF
CDR3 DNA: TGTGCCAGCAGCTTCCGGGACAGGTCAAATGAGCAGTTCTTC

D gene: .
V gene: TRBV30
clone size: .
J gene: TRBJ1-5
CDR3 protein: CAWSPGQGAAPQHF
CDR3 DNA: TGTGCCTGGAGTCCGGGTCAGGGAGCGGCGCCCCAGCATTTT

D gene: .
V gene: TRBV11-2
clone size: .
J gene: TRBJ2-1
CDR3 protein: CASSPPEAIPTNEQFF
CDR3 DNA: TGTGCCAGCAGCCCCCCAGAAGCGATCCCGACGAATGAGCAGTTCTTC

D gene: TRBD1
V gene: TRBV4-1
clone size: .
J gene: TRBJ1-1
CDR3 protein: CASTGKTGMTTEAFF
CDR3 DNA: TGCGCCAGCACGGGTAAGACAGGGATGACCACTGAAGCTTTCTTT

D gene: TRBD2
V gene: TRBV4-2
clone size: once
J gene: TRBJ2-1
CDR3 protein: CASSQDRTSGYNEQFF
CDR3 DNA: TGTGCCAGCAGCCAAGACAGGACTAGCGGTTACAATGAGCAGTTCTTC

D gene: TRBD2
V gene: TRBV4-2
clone size: once
J gene: TRBJ2-7
CDR3 protein: CASSQLAGGSYEQYF
CDR3 DNA: TGTGCCAGCAGCCAACTAGCGGGAGGATCCTACGAGCAGTACTTC

D gene: .
V gene: TRBV11-2
clone size: once
J gene: TRBJ2-1
CDR3 protein: CASGYYNEQFF
CDR3 DNA: TGTGCCAGTGGATACTACAATGAGCAGTTCTTC

D gene: TRBD1
V gene: TRBV7-6
clone size: .
J gene: TRBJ2-7
CDR3 protein: CASSFSPGQGYEQYF
CDR3 DNA: TGTGCCAGCAGCTTTTCTCCGGGACAGGGATACGAGCAGTACTTC

D gene: TRBD1
V gene: TRBV7-6
clone size: .
J gene: TRBJ2-7
CDR3 protein: CASSKDRGQEQYF
CDR3 DNA: TGTGCCAGCAGCAAGGACAGGGGGCAAGAGCAGTACTTC

D gene: TRBD1
V gene: TRBV27
clone size: .
J gene: TRBJ2-7
CDR3 protein: CASRRTGTYEQYF
CDR3 DNA: TGTGCCAGCAGGAGGACAGGGACCTACGAGCAGTACTTC

D gene: .
V gene: TRBV21-1
clone size: .
J gene: TRBJ2-1
CDR3 protein: CASSNEQFF
CDR3 DNA: TGTGCCAGCAGCAATGAGCAGTTCTTC

D gene: TRBD2
V gene: TRBV4-1
clone size: .
J gene: TRBJ2-7
CDR3 protein: CASSQDPSGSSYEQYF
CDR3 DNA: TGCGCCAGCAGCCAAGATCCTAGCGGGAGCTCCTACGAGCAGTACTTC

D gene: .
V gene: TRBV4-2
clone size: .
J gene: TRBJ2-2
CDR3 protein: CASSQPGTSLPGELFF
CDR3 DNA: TGTGCCAGCAGCCAACCTGGAACTAGTTTGCCCGGGGAGCTGTTTTTT

D gene: .
V gene: TRBV6-5
clone size: .
J gene: TRBJ2-2
CDR3 protein: CASRPRVPGELFF
CDR3 DNA: TGTGCCAGCAGACCAAGGGTGCCCGGGGAGCTGTTTTTT

D gene: .
V gene: TRBV24-1
clone size: .
J gene: TRBJ2-1
CDR3 protein: CATSDAQGGSYNEQFF
CDR3 DNA: TGTGCCACCAGTGATGCCCAGGGGGGCTCCTACAATGAGCAGTTCTTC

D gene: .
V gene: TRBV7-3
clone size: .
J gene: TRBJ2-2
CDR3 protein: CASSLSGNTGELFF
CDR3 DNA: TGTGCCAGCAGCTTAAGCGGGAACACCGGGGAGCTGTTTTTT

D gene: .
V gene: TRBV5-4
clone size: .
J gene: TRBJ1-4
CDR3 protein: CASSSDGGNEKLFF
CDR3 DNA: TGTGCCAGCAGCTCCGACGGAGGGAATGAAAAACTGTTTTTT

D gene: TRBD1
V gene: TRBV19
clone size: .
J gene: TRBJ1-1
CDR3 protein: CASSFRGIETEAFF
CDR3 DNA: TGTGCCAGTAGCTTCAGGGGGATTGAGACTGAAGCTTTCTTT